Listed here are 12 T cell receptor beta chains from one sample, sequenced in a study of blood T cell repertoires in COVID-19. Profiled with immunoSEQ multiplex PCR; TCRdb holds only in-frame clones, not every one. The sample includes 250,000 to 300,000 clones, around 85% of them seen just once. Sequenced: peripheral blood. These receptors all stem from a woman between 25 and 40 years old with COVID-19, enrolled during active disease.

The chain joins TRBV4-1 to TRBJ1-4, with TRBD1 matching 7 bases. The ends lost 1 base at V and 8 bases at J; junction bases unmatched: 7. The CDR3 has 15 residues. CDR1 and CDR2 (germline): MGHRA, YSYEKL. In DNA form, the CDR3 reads TGCGCCAGCAGCCAAGCGCTGGGACAGCGGGAAAAACTGTTTTTT. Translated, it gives CASSQALGQREKLFF.

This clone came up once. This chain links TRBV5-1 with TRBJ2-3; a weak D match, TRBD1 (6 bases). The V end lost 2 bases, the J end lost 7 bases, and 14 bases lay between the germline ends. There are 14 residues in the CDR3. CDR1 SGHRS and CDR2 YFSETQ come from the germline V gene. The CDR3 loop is CASSLGGTTNTQYF. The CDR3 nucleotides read TGCGCCAGCAGCTTAGGGGGTACCACGAATACGCAGTATTTT.

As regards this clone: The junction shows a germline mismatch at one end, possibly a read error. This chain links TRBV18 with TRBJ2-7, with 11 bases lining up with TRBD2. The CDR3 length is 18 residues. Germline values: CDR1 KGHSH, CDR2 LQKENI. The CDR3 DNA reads TGTGCCAGCTCACCAGAAATCGGGTCCACTAGCGGGGGCCCCCCTCTCAACTTC. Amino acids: CASSPEIGSTSGGPPLNF.

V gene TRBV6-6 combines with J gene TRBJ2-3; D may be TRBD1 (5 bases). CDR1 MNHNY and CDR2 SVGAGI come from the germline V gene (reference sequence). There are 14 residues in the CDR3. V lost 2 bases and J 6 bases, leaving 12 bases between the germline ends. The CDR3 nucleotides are TGTGCCAGCAGTTACATTCAGGGCCAGGATACGCAGTATTTT. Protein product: CASSYIQGQDTQYF.

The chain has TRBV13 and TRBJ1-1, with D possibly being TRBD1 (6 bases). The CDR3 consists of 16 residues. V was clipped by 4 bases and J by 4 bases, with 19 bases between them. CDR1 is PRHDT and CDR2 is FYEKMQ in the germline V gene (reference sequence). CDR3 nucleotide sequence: TGTGCCAGCAGCTCGCCCCAGGGGTTGGTAGGCACTGAAGCTTTCTTT. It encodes CASSSPQGLVGTEAFF.

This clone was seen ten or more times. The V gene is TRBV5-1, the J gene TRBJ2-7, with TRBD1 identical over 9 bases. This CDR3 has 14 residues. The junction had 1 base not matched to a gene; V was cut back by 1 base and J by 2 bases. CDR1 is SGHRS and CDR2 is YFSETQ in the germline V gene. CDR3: CASSLTGGTYEQYF. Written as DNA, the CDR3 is TGCGCCAGCAGCTTGACAGGGGGCACCTACGAGCAGTACTTC.

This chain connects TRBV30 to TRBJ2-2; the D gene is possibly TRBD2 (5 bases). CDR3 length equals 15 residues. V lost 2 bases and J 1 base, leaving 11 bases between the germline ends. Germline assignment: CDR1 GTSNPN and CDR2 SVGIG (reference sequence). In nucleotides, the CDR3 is TGTGCCTGGAGTCGGGAACAGCAGAACACCGGGGAGCTGTTTTTT. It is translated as CAWSREQQNTGELFF.

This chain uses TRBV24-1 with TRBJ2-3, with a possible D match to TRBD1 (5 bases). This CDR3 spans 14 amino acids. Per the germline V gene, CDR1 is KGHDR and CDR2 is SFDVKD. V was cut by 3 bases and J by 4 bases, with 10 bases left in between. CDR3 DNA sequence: TGTGCCACCAGTGATGCCTCCAGGGCAGATACGCAGTATTTT. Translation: CATSDASRADTQYF.

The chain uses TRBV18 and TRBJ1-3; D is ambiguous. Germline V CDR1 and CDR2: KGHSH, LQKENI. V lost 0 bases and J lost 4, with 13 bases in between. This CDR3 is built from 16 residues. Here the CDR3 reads CASSPPRLSRGNTIYF. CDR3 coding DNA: TGTGCCAGCTCACCACCGAGGTTGTCGAGGGGAAACACCATATATTTT.

The CDR3 DNA reads as TGTGCCAGCGGAGGTTCTGCAACTAATGAAAAACTGTTTTTT. Amino acids: CASGGSATNEKLFF. V usage is TRBV2 and J usage is TRBJ1-4; the D is unclear. The CDR3 consists of 14 residues. Germline CDR1 and CDR2: SNHLY and FYNNEI. V shed 8 bases and J shed 0 bases, with 10 bases lying between them.

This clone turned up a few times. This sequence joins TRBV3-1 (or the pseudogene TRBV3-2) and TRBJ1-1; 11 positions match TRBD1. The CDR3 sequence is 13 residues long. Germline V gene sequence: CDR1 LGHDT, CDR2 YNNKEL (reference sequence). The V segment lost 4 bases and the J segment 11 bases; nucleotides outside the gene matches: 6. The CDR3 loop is CASSPGQGAWAFF. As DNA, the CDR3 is TGTGCCAGCAGCCCAGGACAGGGGGCATGGGCTTTCTTT.

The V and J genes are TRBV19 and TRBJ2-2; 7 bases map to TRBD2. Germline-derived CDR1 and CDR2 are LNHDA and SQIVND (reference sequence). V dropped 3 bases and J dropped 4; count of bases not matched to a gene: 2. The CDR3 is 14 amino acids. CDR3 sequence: CASSIRGVTGELFF. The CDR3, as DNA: TGTGCCAGTAGTATCCGGGGGGTCACCGGGGAGCTGTTTTTT.